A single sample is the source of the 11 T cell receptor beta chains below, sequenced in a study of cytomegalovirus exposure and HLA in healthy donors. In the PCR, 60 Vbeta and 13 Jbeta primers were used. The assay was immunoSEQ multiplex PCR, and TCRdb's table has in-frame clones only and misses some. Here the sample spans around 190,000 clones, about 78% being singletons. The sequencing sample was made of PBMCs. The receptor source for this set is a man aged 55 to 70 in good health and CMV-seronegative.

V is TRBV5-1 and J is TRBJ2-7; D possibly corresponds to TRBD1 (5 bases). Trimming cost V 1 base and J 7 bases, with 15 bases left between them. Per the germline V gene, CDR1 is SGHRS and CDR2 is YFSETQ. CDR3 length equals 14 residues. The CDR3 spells CASSLTSPKGEQYF. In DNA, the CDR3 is TGCGCCAGCAGCTTGACGTCCCCGAAGGGGGAGCAGTACTTC.

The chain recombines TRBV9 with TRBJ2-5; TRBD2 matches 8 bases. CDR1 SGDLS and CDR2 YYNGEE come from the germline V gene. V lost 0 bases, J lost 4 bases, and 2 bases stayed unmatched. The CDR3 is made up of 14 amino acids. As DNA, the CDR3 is TGTGCCAGCAGCGTAGATACTAGCGGAGAGACCCAGTACTTC. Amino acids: CASSVDTSGETQYF.

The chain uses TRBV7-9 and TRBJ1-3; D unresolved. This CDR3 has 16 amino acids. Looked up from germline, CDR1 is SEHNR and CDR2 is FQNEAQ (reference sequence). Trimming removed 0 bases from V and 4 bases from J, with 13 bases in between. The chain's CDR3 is CASSLARILGGNTIYF. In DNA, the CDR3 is TGTGCCAGCAGCTTAGCGCGGATCCTTGGGGGAAACACCATATATTTT.

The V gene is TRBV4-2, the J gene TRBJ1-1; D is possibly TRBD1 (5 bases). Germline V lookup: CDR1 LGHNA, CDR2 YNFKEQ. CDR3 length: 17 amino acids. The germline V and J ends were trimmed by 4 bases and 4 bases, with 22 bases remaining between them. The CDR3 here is CASSPPRGGVRGTEAFF. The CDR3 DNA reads TGTGCCAGCAGCCCACCCCGGGGGGGAGTAAGGGGCACTGAAGCTTTCTTT.

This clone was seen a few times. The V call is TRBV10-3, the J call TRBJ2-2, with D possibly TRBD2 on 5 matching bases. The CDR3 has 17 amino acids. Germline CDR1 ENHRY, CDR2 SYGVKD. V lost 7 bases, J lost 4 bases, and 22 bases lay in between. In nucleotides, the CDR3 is TGTGCCATCACCTTGACCCCGGACTCCGAGGGCACCGGGGAGCTGTTTTTT. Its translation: CAITLTPDSEGTGELFF.

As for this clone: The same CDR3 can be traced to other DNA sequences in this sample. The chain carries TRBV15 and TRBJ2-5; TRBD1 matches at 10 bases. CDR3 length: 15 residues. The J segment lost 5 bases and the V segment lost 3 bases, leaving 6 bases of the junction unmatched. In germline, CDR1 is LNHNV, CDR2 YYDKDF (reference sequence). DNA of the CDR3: TGTGCCACCAGCAGGGGTGGGGACAGGGGCGAGACCCAGTACTTC. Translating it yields CATSRGGDRGETQYF. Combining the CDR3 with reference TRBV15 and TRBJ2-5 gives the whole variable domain DAMVIQNPRYQVTQFGKPVTLSCSQTLNHNVMYWYQQKSSQAPKLLFHYYDKDFNNEADTPDNFQSRRPNTSFCFLDIRSPGLGDTAMYLCATSRGGDRGETQYFGPGTRLLVL.

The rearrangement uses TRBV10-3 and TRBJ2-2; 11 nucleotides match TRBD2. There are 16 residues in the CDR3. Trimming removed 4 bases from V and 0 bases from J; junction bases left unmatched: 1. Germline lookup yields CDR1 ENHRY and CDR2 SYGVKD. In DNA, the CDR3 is TGTGCCATCAGTGTGACTAGCGGGGCGAACACCGGGGAGCTGTTTTTT. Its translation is CAISVTSGANTGELFF.

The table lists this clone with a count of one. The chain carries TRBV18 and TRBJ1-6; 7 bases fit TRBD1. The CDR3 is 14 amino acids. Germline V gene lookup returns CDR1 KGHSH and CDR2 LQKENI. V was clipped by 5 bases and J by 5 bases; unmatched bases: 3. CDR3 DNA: TGTGCCAGCTCAAGGGACAGCGATAATTCACCCCTCCACTTT. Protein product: CASSRDSDNSPLHF.

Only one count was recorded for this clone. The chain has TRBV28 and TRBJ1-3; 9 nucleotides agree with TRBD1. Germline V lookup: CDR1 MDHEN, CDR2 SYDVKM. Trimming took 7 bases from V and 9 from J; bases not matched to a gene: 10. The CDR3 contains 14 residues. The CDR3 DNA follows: TGTGCCAGCACCGGGGACAGGGTGATGGTCACCATATATTTT. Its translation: CASTGDRVMVTIYF.

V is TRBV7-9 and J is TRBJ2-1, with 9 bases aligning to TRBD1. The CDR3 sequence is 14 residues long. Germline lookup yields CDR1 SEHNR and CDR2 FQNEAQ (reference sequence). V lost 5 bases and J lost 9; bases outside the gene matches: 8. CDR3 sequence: CASSPLGTGFEQFF. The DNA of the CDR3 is TGTGCCAGCAGCCCCCTGGGGACAGGGTTTGAGCAGTTCTTC.

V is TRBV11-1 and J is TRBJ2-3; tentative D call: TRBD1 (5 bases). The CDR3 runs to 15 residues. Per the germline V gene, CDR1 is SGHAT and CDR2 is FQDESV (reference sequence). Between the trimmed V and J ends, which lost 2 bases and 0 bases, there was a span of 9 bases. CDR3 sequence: CASSLPGPSTDTQYF. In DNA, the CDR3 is TGTGCCAGCAGCTTACCAGGGCCTAGCACAGATACGCAGTATTTT.